Included here is one T cell receptor (delta chain) sequence, with context. Its antigen is not identified. This specimen belongs to a study of Vδ1+ human thymocytes. Findings and limits, study-wide: Despite high sort purity, roughly 20% of thymic T cell receptor delta sequences were Vdelta2. Highly polyclonal TRG and TRD repertoires with Gaussian CDR3 length distributions appeared in thymus.

Purity of the sorted Vdelta1+ thymocytes ranged from about 96% to 99.6%. Extracted RNA was reverse transcribed into cDNA. Multiplex PCR used pooled V-gene forward primers and a constant-region reverse primer to amplify CDR3s. TCRdb reprocessed the multiplex PCR reads through CATT. Of about 54,000 delta-chain clones in the sample, less than 20% are singletons; the top ten hold under 0.55%. Germline CDR1 and CDR2: TSWWSYY and QGS. The CDR3 sequence is 23 residues long. J lost 0 bases, V lost 0 bases, and 25 bases had no gene match. This clonotype originated in a boy in the first two years of life who had congenital heart surgery. The chain employs TRDV1 and TRDJ1, with 7 positions matching TRDD3. What was sequenced was Vdelta1+ gamma-delta thymocytes from the thymus. Subset of the sample: FACS-sorted CD3+ TCRalphabeta- TCRVdelta1+ TCRVdelta2- thymocytes. The CDR3 DNA is TGTGCTCTTGGGGAACTAGACCCACCCCGGGGTCGTCTGGGGGTTTGGTACACCGATAAACTCATCTTT. It specifies CALGELDPPRGRLGVWYTDKLIF.